These 20 T cell receptor beta chains were sequenced from one sample in a study of blood T cell repertoires in COVID-19. Sequenced by immunoSEQ multiplex PCR; TCRdb stores in-frame clones only, minus some. The data contain about 130,000 clones, around 80% of them singletons. Material for sequencing was peripheral blood. These receptors came from a man aged 40-49 years with active or convalescent COVID-19.

The chain employs TRBV25-1 and TRBJ2-5; possibly TRBD2 for D (5 bases). This CDR3 contains 13 residues. The V and J ends lost 4 bases and 2 bases respectively, with 8 bases between them. CDR1 is MGHDK and CDR2 is SYGVNS in the germline V gene. CDR3 in DNA: TGTGCCAGCAGTGTGACTAATCAAGAGACCCAGTACTTC. This encodes CASSVTNQETQYF.

The chain couples TRBV7-9 to TRBJ2-5; D gene uncertain. Germline V gives CDR1 SEHNR, CDR2 FQNEAQ (reference sequence). The length of the CDR3 is 14 residues. The V gene lost 0 bases and the J gene lost 3 bases, with 8 bases spanning the gap. The CDR3 region is CASSLARGKETQYF. The CDR3 DNA reads as TGTGCCAGCAGCTTAGCCCGCGGAAAAGAGACCCAGTACTTC.

The rearrangement uses TRBV7-2 and TRBJ2-1; perhaps TRBD2 as D (5 bases). The CDR3 sequence is 13 residues long. Trimming took off 1 base at V and 12 bases at J, with 13 bases between the two ends. Germline-derived CDR1 and CDR2 are SGHTA and FQGNSA. CDR3 nucleotides: TGTGCCAGCAGCTTAGGCGGGCCCCTGGGGCAGTTCTTC. Its protein is CASSLGGPLGQFF.

This chain uses TRBV24-1 with TRBJ2-7, with D unresolved. The ends were cut back, 4 bases at V and 0 bases at J, with 12 bases in the middle. This CDR3 is 15 amino acids long. Germline V gene lookup returns CDR1 KGHDR and CDR2 SFDVKD. CDR3 DNA sequence: TGTGCCACCAGTGAGCCCGGGTCACGCTCCTACGAGCAGTACTTC. This encodes CATSEPGSRSYEQYF.

A remark on this clone: The same CDR3 arises from other DNA sequences in this sample as well. V gene TRBV10-3 combines with J gene TRBJ2-7; TRBD1 matches 12 bases. The CDR3 has 14 residues. After removal of 6 bases from V and 4 bases from J, the junction contained 4 bases not matched to a gene. Germline CDR1 and CDR2: ENHRY and SYGVKD. The CDR3 region has the DNA TGTGCCATCAGGCCGGGACAGGGGGCGTACGAGCAGTACTTC. Protein product: CAIRPGQGAYEQYF.

The chain joins TRBV4-2 to TRBJ1-2; 9 positions agree with TRBD1. Trimming took 4 bases from V and 4 from J; bases not matched to a gene: 10. Per the germline V gene, CDR1 is LGHNA and CDR2 is YNFKEQ. The CDR3 consists of 16 residues. DNA for the CDR3: TGTGCCAGCAGCCTCGGGGGGGACAGGGAGGGCTATGGCTACACCTTC. Translated, it gives CASSLGGDREGYGYTF.

V is TRBV30 and J is TRBJ2-7; 9 bases map to TRBD1. V dropped 6 bases and J dropped 2; count of bases not matched to a gene: 2. The CDR3 consists of 12 residues. Germline CDR1 and CDR2: GTSNPN and SVGIG (reference sequence). CDR3 nucleotide sequence: TGTGCCTGTACAGGGGGCACCTACGAGCAGTACTTC. Translated: CACTGGTYEQYF.

The chain joins TRBV9 to TRBJ1-1; TRBD1 agrees at 7 bases. The CDR3 length is 12 residues. V lost 3 bases to trimming and J lost 11 bases; unmatched junction nucleotides: 7. From germline, CDR1 is SGDLS and CDR2 YYNGEE. DNA for the CDR3: TGTGCCAGCAGCGACGTAGGGGGCTCGGCTTTCTTT. As protein: CASSDVGGSAFF.

The chain links TRBV9 to TRBJ2-4; 13 nucleotides align to TRBD2. From germline, CDR1 is SGDLS and CDR2 YYNGEE. The CDR3 has 18 amino acids. V gave up 0 bases and J gave up 4 bases; unmatched junction bases: 7. The CDR3 region has the DNA TGTGCCAGCAGCGTAGACCTGGGGACTAGCGGGAATAAAAACATTCAGTACTTC. It codes for CASSVDLGTSGNKNIQYF.

This chain links TRBV2 with TRBJ2-7; tentatively, D is TRBD2 (5 bases). V lost 6 bases and J lost 9, with 18 bases in between. The germline V gene has CDR1 SNHLY and CDR2 FYNNEI. This CDR3 comprises 13 residues. The CDR3 loop reads CASRSSREGRQYF. In nucleotides, the CDR3 is TGTGCCAGCAGAAGTTCACGCGAAGGGAGGCAGTACTTC.

The CDR3 here is CSVGVPGQTFSYNEQFF. DNA of the CDR3: TGCAGCGTCGGGGTCCCCGGACAGACTTTCTCCTACAATGAGCAGTTCTTC. The V gene is TRBV29-1, the J gene TRBJ2-1, with D possibly being TRBD1 (6 bases). V dropped 6 bases and J dropped 0 bases, with 21 bases sitting between them. CDR3 length: 17 amino acids. Germline V gives CDR1 SQVTM, CDR2 ANQGSEA.

V gene TRBV7-3 combines with J gene TRBJ2-5; no definite D call. Trimming left V 2 bases short and J 4 bases short, with 11 bases between. CDR1 and CDR2 (germline): SGHTA, FQGTGA. The CDR3 is 14 residues long. This CDR3 reads CASSLDADSETQYF. CDR3 sequence (DNA): TGTGCCAGCAGCTTAGACGCGGATTCAGAGACCCAGTACTTC.

The V and J genes are TRBV3-1 (or the pseudogene TRBV3-2) and TRBJ1-6; D unclear. The germline gives CDR1 LGHDT, CDR2 YNNKEL (reference sequence). The CDR3 is made up of 14 amino acids. V lost 3 bases and J 4 bases, leaving 7 bases between the germline ends. CDR3: CASSQGFYNSPLHF. Written as DNA, the CDR3 is TGTGCCAGCAGCCAGGGCTTTTATAATTCACCCCTCCACTTT.

This clone was recorded once. V gene TRBV30 combines with J gene TRBJ1-1, with D possibly being TRBD1 (6 bases). CDR1 and CDR2 from the germline V gene are GTSNPN and SVGIG (reference sequence). Trimming removed 5 bases from V and 5 bases from J, with 15 bases in between. This CDR3 is built from 13 residues. CDR3 loop: CAWEPGHWTEAFF. The CDR3 DNA sequence: TGTGCCTGGGAACCGGGACATTGGACTGAAGCTTTCTTT. Complete variable domain (other parts from reference TRBV30 and TRBJ1-1): SQTIHQWPATLVQPVGSPLSLECTVEGTSNPNLYWYRQAAGRGLQLLFYSVGIGQISSEVPQNLSASRPQDRQFILSSKKLLLSDSGFYLCAWEPGHWTEAFFGQGTRLTVV.

This rearrangement joins TRBV28 to TRBJ2-2; 7 bases align to TRBD1. Trimming at V came to 6 bases and at J to 4 bases, leaving 8 bases not matched to a gene. Per germline, CDR1 MDHEN and CDR2 SYDVKM. The CDR3 extends over 15 amino acids. The CDR3, as DNA: TGTGCCAGCAGATTCACAGGGGTCGTCACCGGGGAGCTGTTTTTT. It yields the protein CASRFTGVVTGELFF. The full variable domain, in which reference TRBV28 and TRBJ2-2 provide the parts outside the CDR3, is DVKVTQSSRYLVKRTGEKVFLECVQDMDHENMFWYRQDPGLGLRLIYFSYDVKMKEKGDIPEGYSVSREKKERFSLILESASTNQTSMYLCASRFTGVVTGELFFGEGSRLTVL.

This chain links TRBV6-5 with TRBJ1-2, with D perhaps matching TRBD1 (5 bases). The CDR3 loop spans 14 amino acids. Trimming removed 7 bases at V and 4 bases at J, with 16 bases between. Germline V gene lookup returns CDR1 MNHEY and CDR2 SVGAGI. CDR3 residues: CASTRVGGTYGYTF. In nucleotides, the CDR3 is TGTGCCAGCACGAGGGTTGGGGGGACCTATGGCTACACCTTC.

In this sample, this clone turned up a few times. V usage is TRBV3-1 (or the pseudogene TRBV3-2) and J usage is TRBJ2-5; possibly TRBD2 for D (5 bases). With 3 bases removed from V and 4 bases from J, the gap between germline ends came to 15 bases. CDR1 LGHDT and CDR2 YNNKEL come from the germline V gene (reference sequence). There are 15 residues in the CDR3. The CDR3: CASSQLEGARETQYF. In DNA form, the CDR3 reads TGTGCCAGCAGCCAGCTCGAGGGAGCGCGAGAGACCCAGTACTTC.

The genes are TRBV6-5 and TRBJ1-3, with no clear D. Germline V CDR1 and CDR2: MNHEY, SVGAGI. V shed 2 bases and J shed 1 base, with 9 bases lying between them. The CDR3 has 15 residues. This CDR3 is CASSYRRGSGNTIYF. The CDR3 DNA is TGTGCCAGCAGTTACCGGCGAGGTTCTGGAAACACCATATATTTT.

The V and J genes are TRBV9 and TRBJ2-1; 11 bases match TRBD2. Germline values: CDR1 SGDLS, CDR2 YYNGEE. This CDR3 is 15 amino acids long. Germline trimming cut 4 bases from V and 4 bases from J; bases unmatched to any gene: 4. The CDR3 bases are TGTGCCAGCAGCCCCTCTAGCGGGAGGTACAATGAGCAGTTCTTC. Its translation: CASSPSSGRYNEQFF.

This clone has more than one count but fewer than ten. The chain links TRBV5-1 to TRBJ1-6, with 9 nucleotides matching TRBD1. The V segment lost 4 bases and the J segment 7 bases; nucleotides outside the gene matches: 6. Germline lookup yields CDR1 SGHRS and CDR2 YFSETQ. The CDR3 runs 15 residues. The CDR3 protein is CASSLATGGNSPLHF. CDR3 coding DNA: TGCGCCAGCAGCCTGGCGACAGGGGGGAATTCACCCCTCCACTTT.